These T cell receptor beta chains were read from a single sample in a study of shared clonotypes between healthy human individuals. The assay was immunoSEQ multiplex PCR, and TCRdb's table has in-frame clones only and misses some. In the table there are roughly 1,600,000 clones, about 98.5% of which are singletons. The sample comprised naive CD4+ T cells sorted from blood. These receptors originate from a man aged 25 to 40 in good health. The CDR3 runs from the conserved cysteine through the conserved F or W. The D gene is left open where the match is weak. The listing skips clone size in some rows; elsewhere it reads once, few, many or a size class.

size	D	V	J	CDR3	DNA
.	.	TRBV27	TRBJ1-5	CASSPISSGRHQPQHF	TGTGCCAGCAGTCCGATCAGCTCGGGACGGCATCAGCCCCAGCATTTT
.	.	TRBV27	TRBJ2-2	CASSSLRSNTGELFF	TGTGCCAGCAGCTCGCTTAGGTCGAACACCGGGGAGCTGTTTTTT
.	.	TRBV5-4	TRBJ2-1	CASSWGGGTSYNEQFF	TGTGCCAGCAGCTGGGGGGGCGGGACCTCCTACAATGAGCAGTTCTTC
.	.	TRBV11-2	TRBJ2-7	CASSPLRRSSYEQYF	TGTGCCAGCAGCCCCCTAAGGCGGAGCTCCTACGAGCAGTACTTC
once	.	TRBV10-2	TRBJ2-4	CASSALGVSKNIQYF	TGCGCCAGCAGTGCATTAGGAGTTTCCAAAAACATTCAGTACTTC
.	TRBD1	TRBV5-1	TRBJ2-5	CASSSQTGGQETQYF	TGCGCCAGCAGCTCACAAACAGGGGGCCAAGAGACCCAGTACTTC
.	TRBD1	TRBV7-8	TRBJ1-2	CASRPGTGGYGGYTF	TGTGCCAGCAGACCTGGGACAGGGGGGTATGGGGGCTACACCTTC
once	.	TRBV6-5	TRBJ1-4	CASSYSGQEKLFF	TGTGCCAGCAGTTACTCTGGTCAAGAAAAACTGTTTTTT
.	TRBD2	TRBV6-1	TRBJ2-1	CASSGRAGGLYNEQFF	TGTGCCAGCAGTGGAAGAGCGGGAGGGTTATACAATGAGCAGTTCTTC
.	.	TRBV9	TRBJ1-2	CASSVVGGNGYTF	TGTGCCAGCAGCGTAGTGGGGGGCAACGGCTACACCTTC
.	.	TRBV6-5	TRBJ1-2	CASTRQPLSSGYTF	TGTGCCAGCACCAGACAGCCTCTGTCGAGCGGCTACACCTTC
.	TRBD2	TRBV5-5	TRBJ2-7	CASSLALAGGRGEQYF	TGTGCCAGCAGCTTGGCCCTCGCGGGAGGGCGCGGCGAGCAGTACTTC
.	TRBD2	TRBV23-1	TRBJ2-7	CASSPRLAGGSEQYF	TGCGCCAGCAGCCCTCGACTAGCGGGAGGGAGTGAGCAGTACTTC
.	.	TRBV11-3	TRBJ2-3	CASSLGPSLTTDTQYF	TGTGCCAGCAGCTTGGGGCCGTCCCTCACCACAGATACGCAGTATTTT
.	.	TRBV18	TRBJ2-7	CASSPSGLRVEQYF	TGTGCCAGCTCACCTTCGGGTTTGAGGGTCGAGCAGTACTTC
.	.	TRBV7-9	TRBJ1-2	CASSSAGDSSYTF	TGTGCCAGCAGCTCCGCCGGGGACTCGAGCTACACCTTC
.	.	TRBV28	TRBJ2-2	CASRIDNRNTGELFF	TGTGCCAGCAGAATCGACAACCGCAACACCGGGGAGCTGTTTTTT
.	TRBD1	TRBV11-2	TRBJ1-1	CASSLVAGGTEAFF	TGTGCCAGCAGCTTAGTGGCAGGGGGTACTGAAGCTTTCTTT
.	TRBD2	TRBV5-1	TRBJ2-1	CASREGGLAGDYNEQFF	TGCGCCAGCAGAGAAGGGGGGCTAGCGGGAGATTACAATGAGCAGTTCTTC
.	.	TRBV7-8	TRBJ1-4	CASSFRGKDEKLFF	TGTGCCAGCAGCTTTAGGGGTAAAGATGAAAAACTGTTTTTT
.	TRBD2	TRBV2	TRBJ2-7	CASRTGLAGGFLYEQYF	TGTGCCAGCAGAACGGGACTAGCGGGAGGTTTCCTCTACGAGCAGTACTTC
once	.	TRBV29-1	TRBJ2-1	CSVGRGVYNEQFF	TGCAGCGTCGGGCGTGGGGTCTACAATGAGCAGTTCTTC
.	.	TRBV7-8	TRBJ2-3	CASSLEGHTDTQYF	TGTGCCAGCAGCTTAGAAGGGCACACAGATACGCAGTATTTT
.	.	TRBV29-1	TRBJ1-5	CSAGGGQGMQPQHF	TGCAGCGCGGGAGGGGGGCAGGGAATGCAGCCCCAGCATTTT
.	.	TRBV5-1	TRBJ2-3	CASSLDRVTDTQYF	TGCGCCAGCAGCTTGGACCGAGTCACAGATACGCAGTATTTT
.	.	TRBV7-2	TRBJ2-1	CASSPARTPPGNEQFF	TGTGCCAGCAGCCCCGCCCGGACCCCCCCCGGCAATGAGCAGTTCTTC
.	.	TRBV28	TRBJ1-5	CASRPDPGPHNNQPQHF	TGTGCCAGTCGACCGGACCCGGGACCGCATAACAATCAGCCCCAGCATTTT
.	.	TRBV25-1	TRBJ2-1	CASSEWDGRRYNEQFF	TGTGCCAGCAGTGAATGGGATGGGAGGCGGTACAATGAGCAGTTCTTC
.	.	TRBV4-3	TRBJ2-7	CASSQDGEWGYEQYF	TGCGCCAGCAGCCAAGATGGCGAATGGGGGTACGAGCAGTACTTC
.	.	TRBV6-6	TRBJ2-1	CASSTPGNPLPQFF	TGTGCCAGCAGTACCCCCGGGAACCCGTTACCGCAGTTCTTC
.	.	TRBV29-1	TRBJ1-1	CSVEKNTEAFF	TGCAGCGTTGAAAAGAACACTGAAGCTTTCTTT
once	TRBD1	TRBV7-2	TRBJ2-3	CASSRDRGKDTQYF	TGTGCCAGCAGCCGGGACAGGGGGAAAGATACGCAGTATTTT
.	.	TRBV19	TRBJ2-5	CASSMRVRLREETQYF	TGTGCCAGTAGTATGAGGGTCAGGCTCAGGGAAGAGACCCAGTACTTC
.	.	TRBV7-9	TRBJ2-5	CASSRGRPAKETQYF	TGTGCCAGCAGCCGGGGACGGCCCGCGAAAGAGACCCAGTACTTC
.	TRBD2	TRBV15	TRBJ2-7	CATSISGRGNLYEQYF	TGTGCCACCAGCATTAGCGGGAGGGGTAATCTTTACGAGCAGTACTTC
.	.	TRBV27	TRBJ2-1	CASSFDLGSYNEQFF	TGTGCCAGCAGTTTCGATTTAGGATCCTACAATGAGCAGTTCTTC
.	.	TRBV28	TRBJ2-1	CASLETYSYNEQFF	TGTGCCAGCCTCGAGACTTACTCCTACAATGAGCAGTTCTTC
.	.	TRBV5-4	TRBJ2-6	CASSLSPGANVLTF	TGTGCCAGCAGCTTGAGCCCTGGGGCCAACGTCCTGACTTTC
.	TRBD1	TRBV28	TRBJ1-2	CASSSPQGHYGYTF	TGTGCCAGCAGTTCCCCACAGGGGCACTATGGCTACACCTTC
.	.	TRBV30	TRBJ2-3	CAWNPGTDTQYF	TGTGCCTGGAACCCTGGAACAGATACGCAGTATTTT
.	TRBD2	TRBV5-1	TRBJ2-1	CASSLEGLAGVRQFF	TGCGCCAGCAGCTTGGAAGGACTAGCGGGAGTCAGGCAGTTCTTC
.	TRBD1	TRBV7-6	TRBJ1-3	CASSIQGAGNTIYF	TGTGCCAGCAGCATTCAGGGGGCTGGAAACACCATATATTTT
.	.	TRBV18	TRBJ2-1	CASSPRARGAGNEQFF	TGTGCCAGCTCACCACGCGCCAGGGGGGCTGGGAATGAGCAGTTCTTC
.	TRBD1	TRBV28	TRBJ2-7	CASSGILGQGAYEQYF	TGTGCCAGCAGTGGCATTTTGGGACAGGGGGCCTACGAGCAGTACTTC
.	.	TRBV18	TRBJ1-4	CASSPQHEINEKLFF	TGTGCCAGCTCACCACAACACGAGATTAATGAAAAACTGTTTTTT
.	.	TRBV9	TRBJ1-1	CASSPHGLANTEAFF	TGTGCCAGCAGCCCTCACGGCCTCGCGAACACTGAAGCTTTCTTT
.	TRBD2	TRBV5-4	TRBJ2-5	CASSLTSGQETQYF	TGTGCCAGCAGCTTAACTAGCGGGCAAGAGACCCAGTACTTC
.	TRBD2	TRBV5-4	TRBJ2-7	CASSLSGGRAFYEQYF	TGTGCCAGCAGCTTGAGTGGCGGGAGGGCCTTCTACGAGCAGTACTTC
.	TRBD1	TRBV9	TRBJ1-1	CASSRPGQGAEAFF	TGTGCCAGCAGTCGTCCGGGACAGGGTGCTGAAGCTTTCTTT
.	.	TRBV14	TRBJ2-1	CASSQVGGRQFF	TGTGCCAGCAGCCAAGTTGGGGGCCGGCAGTTCTTC
.	TRBD2	TRBV11-3	TRBJ2-1	CASSLGLAGVNEQFF	TGTGCCAGCAGCTTAGGCCTAGCGGGAGTCAATGAGCAGTTCTTC